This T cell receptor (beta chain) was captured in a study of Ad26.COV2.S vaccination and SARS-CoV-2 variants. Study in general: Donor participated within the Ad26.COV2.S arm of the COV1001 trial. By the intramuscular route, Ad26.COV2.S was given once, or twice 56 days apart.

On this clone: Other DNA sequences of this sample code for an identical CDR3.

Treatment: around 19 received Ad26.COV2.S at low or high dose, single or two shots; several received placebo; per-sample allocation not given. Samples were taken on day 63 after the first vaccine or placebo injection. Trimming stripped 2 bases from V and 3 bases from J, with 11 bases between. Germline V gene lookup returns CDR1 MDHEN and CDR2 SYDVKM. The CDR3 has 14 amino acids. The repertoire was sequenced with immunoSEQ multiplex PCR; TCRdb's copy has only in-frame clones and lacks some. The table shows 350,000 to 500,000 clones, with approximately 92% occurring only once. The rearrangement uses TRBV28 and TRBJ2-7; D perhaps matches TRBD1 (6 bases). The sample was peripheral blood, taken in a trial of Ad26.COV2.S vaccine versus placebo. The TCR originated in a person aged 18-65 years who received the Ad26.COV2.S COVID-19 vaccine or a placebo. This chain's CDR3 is CASSLGQGIYEQYF. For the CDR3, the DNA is TGTGCCAGCAGTTTAGGTCAGGGGATCTACGAGCAGTACTTC.